The text below deals with one T cell receptor (beta chain). Its antigen specificity is not known. No per-base quality is available; no much larger clone lies one base away. The sample originates from a study of beta chain features in type 1 diabetes (dated by TCRdb to the late 2010s). With respect to the entire study: No differences in mean age, gender distribution, total cell number or subset yield were found between patients and healthy donors. A total of 100 million to 110 million sorted cells were examined across all samples, and a strong correlation was observed between cell number per subset and RNA yield. The study compared TCRB repertoires of sorted circulating CD4+ T cell subsets between recently diagnosed type 1 diabetes patients and matched healthy donors. Regulatory and stem cell-like memory subsets were obtained from only 8 patients and roughly eight healthy donors, while naive and central memory subsets were obtained from all 30 or so donors.

The germline V gene gives CDR1 as SGHDN and CDR2 as FVKESK. The V end loses 3 bases and the J end loses 7 bases, and a stretch of 15 bases separates them. Spanning cysteine to phenylalanine, the CDR3 consists of 14 amino acids. CDR3 DNA is the only sequence kept; it has 42 bases, read in frame from the first base. From each donor, a single peripheral blood sample of about 100 mL on average was drawn into heparinised tubes. A BD FACSAria II was used to sort naive, central memory, regulatory and stem cell-like memory CD4+ T cells with a panel that included CD45RO, CCR7, CD25, CD127, CD95 and CD27. A purity above 95% was achieved for all sorted populations. PBMCs were separated immediately by Lymphoprep density gradient centrifugation and were stained directly, without being cultured. So that batch effects would be minimized, each experiment stained and sorted samples in pairs, pairing one healthy donor with one patient.

The entire amount of isolated RNA was reverse transcribed using the High Capacity cDNA Reverse Transcription Kit, so the sequenced TCRB transcripts were expressed ones. Deep immunoSEQ sequencing was applied to naive, central memory and regulatory T cell samples, giving an average of roughly 3.6 million total reads per sample. Sorted cells were lysed in RLT buffer, and RNA was extracted using DNase-treated RNeasy Micro or Mini kits according to cell number. To prevent cross-contamination, each cell subset was processed individually, whereas patient and healthy donor samples were processed jointly. TCRB sequences were amplified from cDNA with the immunoSEQ multiplex PCR, producing 87-bp fragments spanning the CDR3 region. Amplicons were sequenced on the Illumina HiSeq platform. The authors processed their data as follows. PCR bias was computationally corrected using synthetic template baselines, reads within Hamming distance 2 were collapsed, and singletons that could not be merged were discarded. Reads were aligned to IMGT to assign V, D and J genes, CDR3 length, and insertions or deletions at six rearrangement sites. Clonotype counts were normalized to sorted cell number within each subset before computing true diversity and Gini coefficients with the tcR R package. The overlap coefficient, calculated on TCRB nucleotide sequences, was used to measure repertoire sharing. Out-of-frame TCRB sequences from naive cells were analyzed as a proxy for the pre-selection repertoire. TCRdb holds this immuneACCESS table with in-frame rearrangements only. Some clones are missing; in checked studies, unresolved V genes explain under half, and the rest has no known cause. V and J calls and clone size are those listed in that table; D and trimming were worked out from the DNA. This sample has 200,000 to 250,000 clones in its table, and approximately 15% of those were observed once. The ten largest account for about 0.019% of the sample.

Summary of the overall study and its limitations: Shorter templates might be favored by PCR, yet because patient and control samples were amplified and corrected together, any such skew would affect both groups equally. Patients with type 1 diabetes made fewer insertions and deleted more nucleotides at VDJ recombination sites, implying thymic rearrangement abnormalities. Because cDNA was sequenced instead of genomic DNA, activated cells with high expression could be over-represented, although the groups did not differ in activation or CD3 levels. Because the HLA sub-analyses included only small numbers of individuals, any influence of HLA type on TCRB rearrangement was left unresolved. The naive, central memory and regulatory TCRB repertoires appeared to resemble one another more closely among patients than among healthy donors. A moderate but significant shortening of TCRB CDR3 length was observed in type 1 diabetes patients in all four CD4+ subsets.

This clonotype was sampled from a man aged 25 to 40 with type 1 diabetes. The sequencing sample was made of naive CD4+ T cells from blood. The cell subset or site label corresponds to: true naive CD4+ T cells. In this chain, TRBV14 is recombined with TRBJ1-2; the D gene lacks a confident call. The CDR3 protein sequence reads: CASSQVGGISGYTF. The DNA reads as follows: TGTGCCAGCAGCCAGGTCGGCGGGATTAGTGGCTACACCTTC.